Listed below are T cell receptor beta chains from one sample, sequenced in a study of CD8 T cells in Susac syndrome. TCRdb fed the immunoSEQ multiplex PCR reads into MiXCR, producing one record per CDR3 protein. The sample has about 120,000 distinct CDR3 sequences, nearly 95% seen once. Material for sequencing was CD4+ T cells from PBMCs. Every receptor here comes from a human donor in good health. The CDR3 runs from the conserved cysteine through the conserved F or W. The order of the fields is V gene, CDR3 length, D gene, clone size, J gene, CDR3 protein, CDR3 DNA. A D gene is named only where the DNA matches it firmly. Size is omitted from some rows. Given values are once, few, many or a class for expanded clones.

V gene: TRBV29-1
CDR3 length: 16
D gene: TRBD2
clone size: NA
J gene: TRBJ2-7
CDR3 protein: CSVEGRTSGRAYEQYF
CDR3 DNA: TGCAGCGTTGAAGGGCGGACTAGCGGGAGGGCCTACGAGCAGTACTTC

V gene: TRBV5-4
CDR3 length: 18
D gene: TRBD2
clone size: NA
J gene: TRBJ2-5
CDR3 protein: CASSLPGTSGSGGETQYF
CDR3 DNA: TGTGCCAGCAGCTTACCCGGGACTAGCGGGAGCGGCGGGGAGACCCAGTACTTC

V gene: TRBV19
CDR3 length: 15
D gene: NA
clone size: once
J gene: TRBJ1-2
CDR3 protein: CASSPERGVIYGYTF
CDR3 DNA: TGTGCCAGTAGTCCGGAAAGAGGTGTAATCTATGGCTACACCTTC

V gene: TRBV29-1
CDR3 length: 15
D gene: NA
clone size: NA
J gene: TRBJ1-2
CDR3 protein: CSVYPSGTAGEGYTF
CDR3 DNA: TGCAGCGTTTACCCGTCCGGGACGGCGGGCGAGGGCTACACCTTC

V gene: TRBV19
CDR3 length: 15
D gene: NA
clone size: NA
J gene: TRBJ1-5
CDR3 protein: CASSTISGGNQPQHF
CDR3 DNA: TGTGCCAGTAGTACGATATCAGGGGGCAATCAGCCCCAGCATTTT

V gene: TRBV2
CDR3 length: 15
D gene: NA
clone size: NA
J gene: TRBJ2-1
CDR3 protein: CASILSGSSYNEQFF
CDR3 DNA: TGTGCCAGCATCCTTAGCGGTAGCTCCTACAATGAGCAGTTCTTC

V gene: TRBV5-4
CDR3 length: 16
D gene: TRBD2
clone size: NA
J gene: TRBJ2-1
CDR3 protein: CASSLVSSGGDGEQFF
CDR3 DNA: TGTGCCAGCAGCTTGGTTTCTAGCGGGGGGGATGGTGAGCAGTTCTTC

V gene: TRBV18
CDR3 length: 16
D gene: TRBD1
clone size: NA
J gene: TRBJ2-5
CDR3 protein: CASSPGQGAIVETQYF
CDR3 DNA: TGTGCCAGCTCACCGGGGCAGGGGGCGATAGTGGAGACCCAGTACTTC

V gene: TRBV29-1
CDR3 length: 15
D gene: TRBD2
clone size: NA
J gene: TRBJ2-5
CDR3 protein: CSVAGEGRPQETQYF
CDR3 DNA: TGCAGCGTCGCGGGGGAGGGCAGACCCCAAGAGACCCAGTACTTC

V gene: TRBV29-1
CDR3 length: 14
D gene: NA
clone size: NA
J gene: TRBJ1-5
CDR3 protein: CSVGDIYSNQPQHF
CDR3 DNA: TGCAGCGTAGGGGACATTTATAGCAATCAGCCCCAGCATTTT

V gene: TRBV4-1
CDR3 length: 13
D gene: NA
clone size: NA
J gene: TRBJ2-3
CDR3 protein: CASSQDDTDTQYF
CDR3 DNA: TGCGCCAGCAGCCAAGATGATACAGATACGCAGTATTTT